Detailed here is one T cell receptor (beta chain). Its cognate antigen is unknown. The CDR3 consists of 14 residues. Trimming removed 3 bases from V and 1 base from J; junction bases left unmatched: 1. Germline-derived CDR1 and CDR2 are SQVTM and ANQGSEA. This sample stems from a study of T cell responses to AZD1222 COVID-19 vaccine. Findings and caveats of the study: Breadth and depth of Spike-specific TCRs rose after two AZD1222 doses. Reportedly, close to half of spike-specific TCRs are directed against unmutated variant regions. Donor demographics were predominantly white British with a female majority; clonal diversity may be underestimated.

The table came from immunoSEQ multiplex PCR; TCRdb's copy has only in-frame clones and leaves some out. The sample has about 150,000 clones, more than 85% seen once. This chain joins TRBV29-1 and TRBJ2-3; 10 bases agree with TRBD2. Here the sequenced sample was peripheral blood, taken after recovery from COVID-19. The TCR originated in an adult who had recovered from COVID-19. The CDR3 nucleotides read TGCAGCGTTGACCTAGCGGGAGGCACAGATACGCAGTATTTT. It translates to CSVDLAGGTDTQYF.